The T cell receptor (beta chain) described here comes from a study of cytomegalovirus exposure and HLA in healthy donors. This clone was recorded a few times. Its antigen is unknown. The PCR ran on 60 Vbeta and 13 Jbeta primers. TCRdb keeps only in-frame clones here, not all; method: immunoSEQ multiplex PCR. The sample consists of more than 85,000 clones, 75% of them appearing once. Whole-study findings and limits: Near-uniform donor sequencing depth was presumed by presence/absence analyses.

Sequenced input: PBMCs. This TCR came from a male donor in good health and CMV-seropositive.

CDR3: CASSILGGNEQFF. The CDR3 nucleotides read TGTGCCAGCAGCATCTTGGGGGGGAATGAGCAGTTCTTC. J is TRBJ2-1 and V is TRBV2; 7 bases align to TRBD2. J lost 7 bases, V lost 6 bases, and 6 bases had no gene match. The CDR3 extends over 13 amino acids. CDR1 is SNHLY, CDR2 FYNNEI, per germline. Drawing the rest from reference TRBV2 and TRBJ2-1, the complete variable domain is EPEVTQTPSHQVTQMGQEVILRCVPISNHLYFYWYRQILGQKVEFLVSFYNNEISEKSEIFDDQFSVERPDGSNFTLKIRSTKLEDSAMYFCASSILGGNEQFFGPGTRLTVL.